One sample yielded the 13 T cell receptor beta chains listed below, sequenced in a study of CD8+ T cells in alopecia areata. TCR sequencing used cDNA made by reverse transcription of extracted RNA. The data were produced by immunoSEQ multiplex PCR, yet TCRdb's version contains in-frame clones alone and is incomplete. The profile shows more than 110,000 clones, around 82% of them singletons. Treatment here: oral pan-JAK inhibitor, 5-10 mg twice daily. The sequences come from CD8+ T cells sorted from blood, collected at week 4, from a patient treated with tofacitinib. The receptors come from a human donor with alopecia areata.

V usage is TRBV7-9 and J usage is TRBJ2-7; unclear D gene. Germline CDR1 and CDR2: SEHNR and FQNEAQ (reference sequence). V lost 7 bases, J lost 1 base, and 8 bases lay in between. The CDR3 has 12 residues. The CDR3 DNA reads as TGTGCCAGCACCGGCAGATCCTACGAGCAGTACTTC. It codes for CASTGRSYEQYF.

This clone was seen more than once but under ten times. CDR3 protein: CASRPRPTDTQYF. The CDR3 nucleotides are TGCGCCAGCCGACCCCGGCCTACAGATACGCAGTATTTT. V usage is TRBV4-3 and J usage is TRBJ2-3, with no clear D. Germline CDR1 and CDR2: LGHNA and YSLEER. The V end was cut by 8 bases, the J end by 3 bases, with 12 bases between. This CDR3 contains 13 residues.

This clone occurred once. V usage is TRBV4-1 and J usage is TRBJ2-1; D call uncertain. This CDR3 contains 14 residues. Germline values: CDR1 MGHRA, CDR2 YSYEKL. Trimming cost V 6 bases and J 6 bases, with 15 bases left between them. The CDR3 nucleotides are TGCGCCAGCAGTCTTGGGCAGGAAGTCAATGAGCAGTTCTTC. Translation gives CASSLGQEVNEQFF.

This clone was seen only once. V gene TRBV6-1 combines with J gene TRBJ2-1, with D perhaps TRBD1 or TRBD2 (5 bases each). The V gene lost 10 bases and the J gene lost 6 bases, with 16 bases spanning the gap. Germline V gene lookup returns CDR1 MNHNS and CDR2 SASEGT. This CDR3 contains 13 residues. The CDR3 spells CATGTRGANEQFF. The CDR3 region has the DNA TGTGCCACCGGGACCCGAGGGGCCAATGAGCAGTTCTTC.

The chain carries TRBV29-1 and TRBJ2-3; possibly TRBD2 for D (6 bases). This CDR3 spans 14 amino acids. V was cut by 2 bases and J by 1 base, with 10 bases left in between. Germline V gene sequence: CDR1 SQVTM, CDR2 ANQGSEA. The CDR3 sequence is CSVEREVGTDTQYF. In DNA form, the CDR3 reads TGCAGCGTTGAAAGGGAGGTAGGCACAGATACGCAGTATTTT.

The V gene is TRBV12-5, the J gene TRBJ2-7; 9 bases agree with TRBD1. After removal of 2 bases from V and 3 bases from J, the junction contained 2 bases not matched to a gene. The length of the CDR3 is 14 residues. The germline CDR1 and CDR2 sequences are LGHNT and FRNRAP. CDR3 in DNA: TGTGCTAGTGGTTTGCAGACAGGGGGCTACGAGCAGTACTTC. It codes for CASGLQTGGYEQYF. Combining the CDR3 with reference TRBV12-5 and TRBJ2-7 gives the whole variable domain DARVTQTPRHKVTEMGQEVTMRCQPILGHNTVFWYRQTMMQGLELLAYFRNRAPLDDSGMPKDRFSAEMPDATLATLKIQPSEPRDSAVYFCASGLQTGGYEQYFGPGTRLTVT.

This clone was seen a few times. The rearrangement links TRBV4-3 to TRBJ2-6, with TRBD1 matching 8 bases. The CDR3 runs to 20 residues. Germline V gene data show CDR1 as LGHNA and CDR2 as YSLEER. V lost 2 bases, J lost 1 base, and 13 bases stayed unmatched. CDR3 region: CASSQMWGQVPLSGANVLTF. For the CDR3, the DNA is TGCGCCAGCAGCCAAATGTGGGGACAGGTCCCCCTTTCTGGGGCCAACGTCCTGACTTTC.

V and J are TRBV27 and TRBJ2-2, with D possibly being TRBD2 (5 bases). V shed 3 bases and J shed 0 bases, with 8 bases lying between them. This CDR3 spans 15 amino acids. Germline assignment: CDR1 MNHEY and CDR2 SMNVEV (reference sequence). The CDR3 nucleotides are TGTGCCAGCAGTTTCGGGATAGCGAACACCGGGGAGCTGTTTTTT. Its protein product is CASSFGIANTGELFF.

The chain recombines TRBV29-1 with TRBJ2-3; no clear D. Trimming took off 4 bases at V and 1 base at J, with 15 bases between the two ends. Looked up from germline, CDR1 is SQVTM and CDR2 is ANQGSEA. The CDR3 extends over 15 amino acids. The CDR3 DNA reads TGCAGCGTTGGTCTTGAGTACTTGGGCACAGATACGCAGTATTTT. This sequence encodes CSVGLEYLGTDTQYF.

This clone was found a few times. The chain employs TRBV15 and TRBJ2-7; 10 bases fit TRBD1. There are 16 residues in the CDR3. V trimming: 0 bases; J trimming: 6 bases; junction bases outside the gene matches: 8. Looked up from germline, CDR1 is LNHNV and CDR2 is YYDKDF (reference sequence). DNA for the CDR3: TGTGCCACCAGCAGAGATACCGGGACAGGGGTTCGCGAGCAGTACTTC. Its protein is CATSRDTGTGVREQYF.

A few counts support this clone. CDR3 nucleotide sequence: TGCAGCGTTGAAGATCTAGTACTCGCCTCATACAATGAGCAGTTCTTC. This encodes CSVEDLVLASYNEQFF. The chain uses TRBV29-1 and TRBJ2-1; no clear D. Germline V gene data show CDR1 as SQVTM and CDR2 as ANQGSEA. The CDR3 sequence is 16 residues long. V lost 0 bases and J 4 bases, leaving 16 bases between the germline ends.

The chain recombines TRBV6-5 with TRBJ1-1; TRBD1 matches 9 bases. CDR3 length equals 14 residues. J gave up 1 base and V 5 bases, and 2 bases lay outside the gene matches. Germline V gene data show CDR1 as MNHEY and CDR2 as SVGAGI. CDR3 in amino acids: CASSHRGRNTEAFF. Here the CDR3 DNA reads TGTGCCAGCAGTCACAGGGGGCGGAACACTGAAGCTTTCTTT.

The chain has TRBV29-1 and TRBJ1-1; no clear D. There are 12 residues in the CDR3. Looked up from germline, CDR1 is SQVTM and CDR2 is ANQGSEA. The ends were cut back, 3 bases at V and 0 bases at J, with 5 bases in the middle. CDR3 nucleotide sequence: TGCAGCGTTGAGTCGATGAACACTGAAGCTTTCTTT. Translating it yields CSVESMNTEAFF.